These 9 T cell receptor beta chains were sequenced from one sample in a study of cytomegalovirus exposure and HLA in healthy donors. The PCR had 60 Vbeta and 13 Jbeta primers. The protocol was immunoSEQ multiplex PCR, while the TCRdb copy is restricted to in-frame clones and leaves out a portion. Of about 130,000 clones listed, approximately 84% are singletons. Sequenced sample: PBMCs. These receptors were collected from a young woman in good health and CMV-seronegative.

V is TRBV7-2 and J is TRBJ2-7; TRBD2 matches 7 bases. Unmatched junction bases numbered 3, after V lost 4 bases and J lost 3 bases. This CDR3 spans 13 amino acids. Germline V gene sequence: CDR1 SGHTA, CDR2 FQGNSA. The CDR3 region is CASSSSGNYEQYF. The CDR3, as DNA: TGTGCCAGCAGCTCAAGCGGGAACTACGAGCAGTACTTC.

This clone was seen a handful of times. J is TRBJ2-7 and V is TRBV4-2, with TRBD1 matching 9 bases. The V and J ends lost 1 base and 5 bases, in that order; junction bases with no gene match: 6. The CDR3 length is 15 residues. Germline-derived CDR1 and CDR2 are LGHNA and YNFKEQ. For the CDR3, the DNA is TGTGCCAGCAGCCAAGCCCGGGACAGGGCCCACGAGCAGTACTTC. Protein product: CASSQARDRAHEQYF.

This chain links TRBV2 with TRBJ2-7; D uncertain. Germline lookup yields CDR1 SNHLY and CDR2 FYNNEI. The CDR3 spans 17 residues. Trimming shortened V by 3 bases and J by 0 bases, and 18 bases separated the two germline ends. The CDR3 reads CASSDNGLQVSSYEQYF. CDR3 DNA sequence: TGTGCCAGCAGTGATAATGGTTTACAAGTTTCCTCCTACGAGCAGTACTTC.

The chain links TRBV6-6 to TRBJ2-1, with no clear D. Trimming cost V 5 bases and J 3 bases, with 5 bases left between them. The CDR3 totals 12 residues. From germline, CDR1 is MNHNY and CDR2 SVGAGI (reference sequence). The CDR3 DNA sequence: TGTGCCAGCAGTGCTAGCTACAATGAGCAGTTCTTC. This sequence encodes CASSASYNEQFF.

A few counts support this clone. In the same sample, other DNA sequences code for this CDR3. This chain connects TRBV5-6 to TRBJ2-5; weak D call: TRBD2 (5 bases). The V end lost 2 bases, the J end lost 1 base, and 6 bases lay between the germline ends. The CDR3 is 13 residues long. Germline-derived CDR1 and CDR2 are SGHDT and YYEEEE. The chain's CDR3 is CASSLGSQETQYF. The DNA for the CDR3 is TGTGCCAGCAGCTTAGGGAGCCAAGAGACCCAGTACTTC.

The rearrangement links TRBV7-9 to TRBJ1-2, with D perhaps TRBD1 (5 bases). V lost 0 bases and J 6 bases, leaving 8 bases between the germline ends. The CDR3 has 13 residues. The germline gives CDR1 SEHNR, CDR2 FQNEAQ (reference sequence). DNA for the CDR3: TGTGCCAGCAGCTTAGCGGCGGGGGATGGCTACACCTTC. This translates into CASSLAAGDGYTF.

This chain uses TRBV10-3 with TRBJ2-7; 12 nucleotides line up with TRBD2. In germline, CDR1 is ENHRY, CDR2 SYGVKD. Trimming took 2 bases from V and 6 from J; bases not matched to a gene: 2. This CDR3 is built from 14 residues. The CDR3 region is CAISETSGRIEQYF. CDR3 nucleotides: TGTGCCATCAGTGAGACTAGCGGGAGGATCGAGCAGTACTTC.

V gene TRBV5-6 combines with J gene TRBJ2-7; D perhaps matches TRBD1 (5 bases). CDR1 is SGHDT, CDR2 YYEEEE, per germline. V dropped 4 bases and J dropped 2 bases, with 19 bases sitting between them. CDR3 length: 16 amino acids. CDR3 DNA: TGTGCCAGCAGCCCCCTATTGGCAGGACATACCTACGAGCAGTACTTC. Translation gives CASSPLLAGHTYEQYF.

This rearrangement joins TRBV6-1 to TRBJ1-2; D is ambiguous. V was shortened by 0 bases and J by 9 bases, with 11 bases between the two germline ends. The CDR3 has 13 residues. CDR1 is MNHNS and CDR2 is SASEGT in the germline V gene. The CDR3, as DNA: TGTGCCAGCAGTGAAGCGGCCCTGGAGCGCTACACCTTC. Its translation is CASSEAALERYTF.